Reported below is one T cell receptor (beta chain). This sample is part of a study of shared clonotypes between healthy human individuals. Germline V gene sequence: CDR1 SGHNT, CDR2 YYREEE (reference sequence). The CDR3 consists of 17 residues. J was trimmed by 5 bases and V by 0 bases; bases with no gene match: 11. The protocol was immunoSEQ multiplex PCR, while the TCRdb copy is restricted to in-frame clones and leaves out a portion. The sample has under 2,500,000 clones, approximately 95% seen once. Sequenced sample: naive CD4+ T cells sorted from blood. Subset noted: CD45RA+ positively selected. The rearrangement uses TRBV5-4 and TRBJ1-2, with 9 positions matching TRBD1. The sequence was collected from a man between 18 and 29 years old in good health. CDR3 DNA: TGTGCCAGCAGCTTGGAACAGGACAGGGGCCTACTTTATGGCTACACCTTC. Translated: CASSLEQDRGLLYGYTF.